This T cell receptor (beta chain) is from a study of vaccination and CD4 T cells after COVID-19. The overall study: Blood was drawn a median around 66 days post second dose, range 14 to 241. Overlapping spike pools from SARS-CoV-2 and HCoV-NL63, HCoV-OC43 and HCoV-229E served as culture stimuli.

Treatment reported: approximately nine-day PBMC culture with coronavirus spike peptide pools or control peptides (ViraFEST assay). At the Johns Hopkins FTIC core, DNA taken from cultured CD4+ T cells was sequenced by way of the Oncomine TCR Beta short-read assay. Someone extracted genomic DNA from cultured CD4+ T cells. MiXCR was run by TCRdb on the PCR reads, yielding one entry per CDR3 protein. The table records over 20,000 distinct CDR3 sequences, less than 75% of them present only once. This clonotype occurred a few times. Its antigen is currently unknown. V was clipped by 5 bases and J by 1 base, with 17 bases between them. This CDR3 comprises 16 residues. Germline V gene data show CDR1 as SSHAT and CDR2 as FNYEAQ (reference sequence).

This sequence was found in a human donor who had recovered from COVID-19. The chain uses TRBV7-7 and TRBJ1-1, with D uncertain. Sequencing used CD4+ T cells from blood, cultured in vitro. The CDR3 nucleotides are TGTGCCAGCAGCGCTGGGTCCGGTCCGCCGAACACTGAAGCTTTCTTT. Translated, it gives CASSAGSGPPNTEAFF.